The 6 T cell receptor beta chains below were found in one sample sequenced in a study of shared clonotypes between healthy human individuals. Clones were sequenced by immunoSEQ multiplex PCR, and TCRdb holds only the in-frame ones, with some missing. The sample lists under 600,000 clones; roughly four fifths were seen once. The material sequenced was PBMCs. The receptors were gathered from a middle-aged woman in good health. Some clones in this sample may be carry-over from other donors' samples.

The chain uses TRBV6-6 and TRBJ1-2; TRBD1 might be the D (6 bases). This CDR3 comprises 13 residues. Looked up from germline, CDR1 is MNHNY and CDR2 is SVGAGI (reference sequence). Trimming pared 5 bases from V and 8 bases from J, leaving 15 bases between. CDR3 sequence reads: CASSQGTVGGYTF. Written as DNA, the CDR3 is TGTGCCAGCAGTCAGGGGACGGTGGGGGGCTACACCTTC.

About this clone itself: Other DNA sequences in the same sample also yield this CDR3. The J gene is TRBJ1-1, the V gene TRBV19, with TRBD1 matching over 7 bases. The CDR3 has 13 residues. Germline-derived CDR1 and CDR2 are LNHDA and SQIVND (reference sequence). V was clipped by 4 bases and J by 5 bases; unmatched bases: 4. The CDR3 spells CASSTQGGTEAFF. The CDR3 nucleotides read TGTGCCAGTAGTACCCAGGGGGGTACTGAAGCTTTCTTT.

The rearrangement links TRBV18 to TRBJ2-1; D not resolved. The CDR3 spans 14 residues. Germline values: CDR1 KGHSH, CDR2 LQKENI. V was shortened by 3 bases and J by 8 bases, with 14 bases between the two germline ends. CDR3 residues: CASSPMEAVDEQFF. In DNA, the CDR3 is TGTGCCAGCTCACCGATGGAAGCAGTCGATGAGCAGTTCTTC.

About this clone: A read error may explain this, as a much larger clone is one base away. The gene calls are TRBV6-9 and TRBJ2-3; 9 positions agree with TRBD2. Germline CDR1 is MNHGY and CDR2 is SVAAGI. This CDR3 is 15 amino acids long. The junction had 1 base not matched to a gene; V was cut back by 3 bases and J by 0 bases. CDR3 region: CASSYTSGSTDTQYF. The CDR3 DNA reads TGTGCCAGCAGTTACACTAGCGGGAGCACAGATACGCAGTATTTT.

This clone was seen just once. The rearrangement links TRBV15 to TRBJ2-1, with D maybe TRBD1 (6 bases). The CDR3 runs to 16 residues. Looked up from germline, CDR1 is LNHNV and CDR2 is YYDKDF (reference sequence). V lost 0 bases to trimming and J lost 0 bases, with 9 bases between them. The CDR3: CATSRDLGGSYNEQFF. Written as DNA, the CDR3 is TGTGCCACCAGCAGAGATCTAGGGGGCTCCTACAATGAGCAGTTCTTC.

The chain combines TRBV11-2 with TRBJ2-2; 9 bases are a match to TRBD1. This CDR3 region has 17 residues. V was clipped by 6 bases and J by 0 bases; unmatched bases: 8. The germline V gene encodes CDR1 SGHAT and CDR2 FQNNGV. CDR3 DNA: TGTGCCAGCAGACCAATCGGGACAGGGCCGAACACCGGGGAGCTGTTTTTT. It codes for CASRPIGTGPNTGELFF.